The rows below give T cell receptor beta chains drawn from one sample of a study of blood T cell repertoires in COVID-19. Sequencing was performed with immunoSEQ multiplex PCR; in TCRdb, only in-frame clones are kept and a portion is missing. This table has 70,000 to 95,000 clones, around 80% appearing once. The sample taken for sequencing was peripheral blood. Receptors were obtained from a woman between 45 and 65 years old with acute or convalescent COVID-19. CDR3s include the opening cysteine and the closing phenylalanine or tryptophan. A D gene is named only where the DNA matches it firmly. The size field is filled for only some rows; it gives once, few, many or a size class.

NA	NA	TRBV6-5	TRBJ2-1	CASSRLNNEQFF	TGTGCCAGCAGTCGCCTAAACAATGAGCAGTTCTTC
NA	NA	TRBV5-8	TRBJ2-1	CASPSGKVEYRRFF	TGTGCCAGCCCCTCAGGGAAAGTGGAATACAGGAGGTTCTTC
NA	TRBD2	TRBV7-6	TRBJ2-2	CASFGLAGNTGELFF	TGTGCCAGCTTCGGACTAGCGGGAAATACCGGGGAGCTGTTTTTT
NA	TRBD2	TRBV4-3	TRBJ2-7	CASSQDASGAPYEQYF	TGCGCCAGCAGCCAAGACGCTAGCGGGGCGCCCTACGAGCAGTACTTC
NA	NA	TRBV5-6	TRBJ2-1	CASSLFGWGLVLVGAEQFF	TGTGCCAGCAGCTTGTTTGGCTGGGGACTCGTATTAGTCGGGGCTGAGCAGTTCTTC
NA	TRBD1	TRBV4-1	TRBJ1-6	CASSGDSSSYNSPLHF	TGCGCCAGCAGTGGGGACAGTAGCTCCTATAATTCACCCCTCCACTTT
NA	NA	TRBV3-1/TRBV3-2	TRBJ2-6	CASSQDLGAGANVLTF	TGTGCCAGCAGCCAAGATTTAGGGGCTGGGGCCAACGTCCTGACTTTC
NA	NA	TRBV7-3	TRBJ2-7	CASSWQGNYEQYF	TGTGCCAGCAGCTGGCAGGGTAACTACGAGCAGTACTTC
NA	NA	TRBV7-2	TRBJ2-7	CASSFYRDSEQYF	TGTGCCAGCAGCTTTTACAGGGATAGCGAGCAGTACTTC
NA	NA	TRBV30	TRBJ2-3	CAWSSGDTQYF	TGTGCCTGGAGTTCCGGAGATACGCAGTATTTT
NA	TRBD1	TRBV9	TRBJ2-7	CASSPRTGATYEQYF	TGTGCCAGCAGCCCTCGGACAGGGGCGACCTACGAGCAGTACTTC
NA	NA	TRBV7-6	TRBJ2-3	CASSRGGGRGGTDTQYF	TGTGCCAGCAGCCGTGGGGGGGGGCGCGGTGGCACAGATACGCAGTATTTT
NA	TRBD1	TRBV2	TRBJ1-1	CASRWETGGGTEAFF	TGTGCCAGCAGATGGGAGACAGGGGGAGGCACTGAAGCTTTCTTT
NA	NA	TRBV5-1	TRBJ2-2	CASSLDSTGELFF	TGCGCCAGCAGCCTTGACTCAACCGGGGAGCTGTTTTTT
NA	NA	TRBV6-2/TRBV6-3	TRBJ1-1	CASSPPIGSYTEAFF	TGTGCCAGCAGCCCCCCAATCGGTTCTTACACTGAAGCTTTCTTT
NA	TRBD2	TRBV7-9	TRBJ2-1	CASSGGGGGAYNEQFF	TGTGCCAGCAGCGGAGGTGGCGGGGGGGCTTACAATGAGCAGTTCTTC
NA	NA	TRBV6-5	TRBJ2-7	CASTTFYEQYF	TGTGCCAGCACCACTTTCTACGAGCAGTACTTC
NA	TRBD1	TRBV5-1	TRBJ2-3	CASSVTGGALDTQYF	TGCGCCAGCAGCGTGACAGGGGGCGCATTGGATACGCAGTATTTT
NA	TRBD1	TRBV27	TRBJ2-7	CASRRGQGYYEQYF	TGTGCCAGCAGGCGAGGACAGGGGTATTACGAGCAGTACTTC
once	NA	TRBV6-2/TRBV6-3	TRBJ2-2	CASSYFDSYTGELFF	TGTGCCAGCAGTTATTTCGACAGCTACACCGGGGAGCTGTTTTTT
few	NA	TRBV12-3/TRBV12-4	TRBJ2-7	CASSFLGQSEQYF	TGTGCCAGCAGTTTTCTGGGGCAAAGCGAGCAGTACTTC
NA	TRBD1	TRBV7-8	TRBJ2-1	CASSPIRTGDYNEQFF	TGTGCCAGCAGCCCCATCAGGACAGGGGACTACAATGAGCAGTTCTTC
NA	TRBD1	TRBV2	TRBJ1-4	CASSEKRDRGQGEKLFF	TGTGCCAGCAGTGAAAAGCGGGACAGGGGGCAGGGTGAAAAACTGTTTTTT
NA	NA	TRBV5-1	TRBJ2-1	CASSRRGDNEQFF	TGCGCCAGCAGCAGGAGGGGCGACAATGAGCAGTTCTTC
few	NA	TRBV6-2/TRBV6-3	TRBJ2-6	CASSYVRESGANVLTF	TGTGCCAGCAGTTACGTTCGGGAATCCGGGGCCAACGTCCTGACTTTC
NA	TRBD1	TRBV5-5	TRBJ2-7	CASSGQVSSYEQYF	TGTGCCAGCAGCGGACAGGTGAGCTCCTACGAGCAGTACTTC
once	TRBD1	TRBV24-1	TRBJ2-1	CATDPGQGANEQFF	TGTGCCACCGATCCGGGACAGGGGGCTAATGAGCAGTTCTTC
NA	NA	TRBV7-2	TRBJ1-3	CASSPLGGSGNTIYF	TGTGCCAGCAGCCCCCTGGGGGGTTCTGGAAACACCATATATTTT
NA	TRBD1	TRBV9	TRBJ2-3	CASSVAGQGSDTQYF	TGTGCCAGCAGCGTAGCGGGACAGGGGTCAGATACGCAGTATTTT
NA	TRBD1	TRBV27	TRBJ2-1	CASSANPGQTPNEQFF	TGTGCCAGCAGTGCTAATCCGGGACAGACGCCTAATGAGCAGTTCTTC
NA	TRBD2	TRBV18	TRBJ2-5	CASSRGLGETQYF	TGTGCCAGCTCTCGAGGACTAGGTGAGACCCAGTACTTC
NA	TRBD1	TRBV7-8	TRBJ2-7	CASSRGQGWYEQYF	TGTGCCAGCAGCCGAGGACAGGGTTGGTACGAGCAGTACTTC
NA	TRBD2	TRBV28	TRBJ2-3	CASSPEGPGLEDTQYF	TGTGCCAGCAGCCCCGAGGGGCCGGGACTAGAGGATACGCAGTATTTT
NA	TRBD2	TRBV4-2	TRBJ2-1	CASSQALGLAREQFF	TGTGCCAGCAGCCAAGCACTGGGACTAGCGCGTGAGCAGTTCTTC
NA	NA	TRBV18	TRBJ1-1	CASSPPKAGLNTEAFF	TGTGCCAGCTCACCACCGAAGGCGGGACTGAACACTGAAGCTTTCTTT
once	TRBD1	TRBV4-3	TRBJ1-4	CASSQERGLPGQGLPRLFF	TGCGCCAGCAGCCAAGAGAGAGGCTTACCGGGACAGGGCCTGCCAAGACTGTTTTTT
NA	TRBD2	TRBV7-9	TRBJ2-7	CASSLRSSGVSYEQYF	TGTGCCAGCAGCTTAAGGTCTAGCGGGGTCTCCTACGAGCAGTACTTC
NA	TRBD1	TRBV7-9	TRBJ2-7	CASSSSRDRNEQYF	TGTGCCAGCAGCTCGTCCCGGGACAGGAACGAGCAGTACTTC
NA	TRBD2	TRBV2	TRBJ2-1	CASRAGGSYNEQFF	TGTGCCAGCAGGGCGGGGGGCTCCTACAATGAGCAGTTCTTC
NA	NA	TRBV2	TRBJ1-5	CASQATDHSNQPQHF	TGTGCCAGCCAGGCGACAGACCATAGCAATCAGCCCCAGCATTTT